The rows below give T cell receptor beta chains drawn from one sample of a study of neoadjuvant anti-PD-1 for oral cavity cancer. Sequenced by immunoSEQ multiplex PCR; TCRdb stores in-frame clones only, minus some. The data show roughly 14,000 clones, about 67% seen once. Source: PBMCs, taken before nivolumab (anti-PD-1) treatment. These receptors were collected from a person aged 35 to 85 with oral cavity squamous cell carcinoma. The CDR3 runs from the conserved cysteine through the conserved F or W.

TRBV7-3 | CASSLSGLRRPRVVYNEQFF
TRBV5-1 | CASSWADGGSGTQYF
TRBV14 | CASSLGTASGEQYF
TRBV5-1 | CASSLDETQYF
TRBV28 | CASSPGQGFQPQHF
TRBV5-1 | CASSRRNSFEQFF
TRBV6-5 | CASSGQGINQPQHF
TRBV7-9 | CASSLGGLTEAFF
TRBV5-8 | CASSLGQGVYEQYF
TRBV6-1 | CASSEFPGTATNEKLFF
TRBV6-5 | CASSSLVENTGELFF
TRBV10-2 | CASSESKGGVGNEQFF
TRBV10-3 | CAISGTGTGFYEQYF
TRBV6-6 | CASSSGVAGGGDTQYF
TRBV27 | CASSVARLAGSNEQFF
TRBV5-1 | CASSLGGNEQFF
TRBV10-3 | CAISELGVYEQYF
TRBV7-3 | CASSPRGPGEQYF
TRBV11-2 | CASNAPGTGNVEAFF
TRBV28 | CASSLTRVSNEKLFF
TRBV11-2 | CASSSLNTGELFF
TRBV30 | CAWSAGSGEQYF